Each of the 12 T cell receptor beta chains below was sequenced from the same sample in a study of blood T cell repertoires in COVID-19. Sequencing was performed with immunoSEQ multiplex PCR; in TCRdb, only in-frame clones are kept and a portion is missing. Found here are hundreds of thousands of clones, around 89% of them singletons; the top ten hold under 9.5%. Sequencing was done on a sample of PBMCs or T cells enriched from blood (not recorded which). Receptor source: a man aged 35 to 55 who had recovered from COVID-19.

The V and J genes are TRBV5-1 and TRBJ1-2; the match to TRBD1 covers 9 bases. After removal of 4 bases from V and 6 bases from J, the junction contained 7 bases not matched to a gene. The CDR3 totals 14 residues. Germline assignment: CDR1 SGHRS and CDR2 YFSETQ. The CDR3 region has the DNA TGCGCCAGCAGCGCCGGGACAGGGCAGGATGGCTACACCTTC. As protein: CASSAGTGQDGYTF. Together with reference TRBV5-1 and TRBJ1-2, the CDR3 gives the full variable domain: KAGVTQTPRYLIKTRGQQVTLSCSPISGHRSVSWYQQTPGQGLQFLFEYFSETQRNKGNFPGRFSGRQFSNSRSEMNVSTLELGDSALYLCASSAGTGQDGYTFGSGTRLTVV.

The gene calls are TRBV6-5 and TRBJ1-4; TRBD1 agrees at 8 bases. V lost 8 bases and J lost 8; bases outside the gene matches: 7. The CDR3 has 13 amino acids. Germline CDR1 MNHEY, CDR2 SVGAGI. DNA of the CDR3: TGTGCCAGCGGCGGACAGGGACTGGAAAAACTGTTTTTT. Its translation is CASGGQGLEKLFF.

This clone occurred once. J is TRBJ2-5 and V is TRBV19; D perhaps matches TRBD1 (5 bases). Trimming pared 2 bases from V and 5 bases from J, leaving 15 bases between. Germline loops: CDR1 LNHDA, CDR2 SQIVND (reference sequence). The CDR3 totals 15 residues. CDR3 region: CASSIHRRDVETQYF. CDR3 sequence (DNA): TGTGCCAGTAGTATACATCGCAGGGATGTGGAGACCCAGTACTTC.

The rearrangement uses TRBV7-6 and TRBJ2-1; 7 bases map to TRBD1. Germline V gene sequence: CDR1 SGHVS, CDR2 FNYEAQ. The V gene end was trimmed by 1 base and the J gene end by 4 bases; junction bases not matched to a gene: 4. This CDR3 has 15 amino acids. In nucleotides, the CDR3 is TGTGCCAGCAGCTTAGTAGGGGGCGAGTACAATGAGCAGTTCTTC. It codes for CASSLVGGEYNEQFF.

This chain joins TRBV28 and TRBJ2-7; D is undetermined. The CDR3 contains 12 residues. Trimming took 2 bases from V and 7 from J, leaving 9 bases between them. In germline, CDR1 is MDHEN, CDR2 SYDVKM. For the CDR3, the DNA is TGTGCCAGCAGTTTACCGAGGAAGGAGCAGTACTTC. Translation: CASSLPRKEQYF.

The chain has TRBV7-9 and TRBJ2-7; D possibly corresponds to TRBD1 (7 bases). Germline V gene data show CDR1 as SEHNR and CDR2 as FQNEAQ (reference sequence). V lost 5 bases and J 3 bases, leaving 14 bases between the germline ends. This CDR3 has 14 amino acids. The CDR3: CASSGGTEHYEQYF. In DNA form, the CDR3 reads TGTGCCAGCAGCGGGGGGACAGAACACTACGAGCAGTACTTC. The entire variable domain, with the rest obtained from reference TRBV7-9 and TRBJ2-7, is as follows: DTGVSQNPRHKITKRGQNVTFRCDPISEHNRLYWYRQTLGQGPEFLTYFQNEAQLEKSRLLSDRFSAERPKGSFSTLEIQRTEQGDSAMYLCASSGGTEHYEQYFGPGTRLTVT.

This clone was picked up a small number of times. The chain combines TRBV30 with TRBJ1-3; D is ambiguous. Per germline, CDR1 GTSNPN and CDR2 SVGIG (reference sequence). This CDR3 is 11 amino acids long. In DNA, the CDR3 is TGTGGTCGAGAGGCTGGAAACACCATATATTTT. This sequence encodes CGREAGNTIYF.

V usage is TRBV25-1 and J usage is TRBJ1-2, with 7 bases matching TRBD1. V shed 2 bases and J 2 bases; nucleotides not matched to a gene: 2. The germline gives CDR1 MGHDK, CDR2 SYGVNS. The CDR3 sequence is 14 residues long. CDR3 sequence reads: CASSEGTANYGYTF. The CDR3 bases are TGTGCCAGCAGTGAAGGGACAGCGAACTATGGCTACACCTTC.

The V call is TRBV6-2 or TRBV6-3, the J call TRBJ2-3; 9 positions agree with TRBD1. The germline CDR1 and CDR2 sequences are MNHEY and SVGEGT. The trim removed 5 bases at V and 2 bases at J, leaving 8 bases unmatched. The length of the CDR3 is 16 residues. CDR3 nucleotides: TGTGCCAGCAGTAGTATACAGGGGGCTGCCACAGATACGCAGTATTTT. Translating it yields CASSSIQGAATDTQYF.

The chain carries TRBV27 and TRBJ2-3; D is unresolved. The length of the CDR3 is 15 residues. V was trimmed by 3 bases and J by 0 bases, leaving 10 bases between them. The germline V gene has CDR1 MNHEY and CDR2 SMNVEV (reference sequence). CDR3 sequence (DNA): TGTGCCAGCAGTTTCGGAGTAATTAGCACAGATACGCAGTATTTT. It specifies CASSFGVISTDTQYF.

This chain uses TRBV20-1 with TRBJ1-6; no clear D. CDR1 and CDR2 (germline): DFQATT, SNEGSKA (reference sequence). Between the trimmed V and J ends, which lost 3 bases and 6 bases, there was a span of 9 bases. The CDR3 loop spans 13 amino acids. The CDR3 DNA reads TGCAGTGCTAGTGAACAGCTTAATTCACCCCTCCACTTT. Its translation is CSASEQLNSPLHF.

The chain has TRBV27 and TRBJ1-2; the D is unclear. Germline assignment: CDR1 MNHEY and CDR2 SMNVEV (reference sequence). V shed 1 base and J shed 8 bases, with 11 bases lying between them. The CDR3 contains 13 residues. The CDR3 DNA reads TGTGCCAGCAGTTTATGGGGAGAGAAGGGCTACACCTTC. It codes for CASSLWGEKGYTF.